These 16 T cell receptor beta chains came from one sample sequenced in a study of shared clonotypes between healthy human individuals (dated by TCRdb to 2020 to 2022). The library was produced with the immunoSEQ multiplex PCR assay. The source is immuneACCESS, and TCRdb retained only in-frame sequences with V and J called. Part of the clones is not carried over; for the studies checked, unresolved V genes explain less than half of this, and the remainder is unexplained. The sample yields roughly 2.1 million clones; 93% were counted once. The ten largest clones represent under 2% of the sample. For the CD8 naive samples, CD45RO-negative cells were positively selected for CCR7, yielding a CD45RA+CCR7+ population from which TemRA cells were excluded. The sequenced sample was naive CD8+ T cells from PBMCs. The intended sense of this specimen's cell subset or site label: CD45RA+CCR7+. The receptor set was obtained from a man aged 18 to 29 in good health. Some clones in this sample may be carry-over from other donors' samples.

The chain is built from TRBV19 and TRBJ2-7; D might be TRBD2 (6 bases). The CDR3 is 13 amino acids. Per the germline V gene, CDR1 is LNHDA and CDR2 is SQIVND (reference sequence). Trimming took 6 bases from V and 5 from J, leaving 14 bases between them. This CDR3 is CASSQRWRDEQYF. The CDR3 DNA follows: TGTGCCAGTAGCCAGAGATGGAGGGACGAGCAGTACTTC.

The V gene is TRBV7-3, the J gene TRBJ2-5; D uncertain. CDR1 is SGHTA and CDR2 is FQGTGA in the germline V gene. V was shortened by 0 bases and J by 5 bases, with 10 bases between the two germline ends. The CDR3 is 14 amino acids. CDR3 sequence (DNA): TGTGCCAGCAGCTTAACGTTCGGGCAGGAGACCCAGTACTTC. Translating gives CASSLTFGQETQYF.

The chain has TRBV19 and TRBJ2-5, with D possibly TRBD1 on 6 matching bases. The ends were cut back, 2 bases at V and 5 bases at J, with 15 bases in the middle. The CDR3 sequence is 15 residues long. CDR1 is LNHDA, CDR2 SQIVND, per germline (reference sequence). CDR3 DNA sequence: TGTGCCAGTAGTATAAAGACAGGACCCTGGGAGACCCAGTACTTC. Translated, it gives CASSIKTGPWETQYF. The variable domain in full, with the rest retrieved from reference TRBV19 and TRBJ2-5, is DGGITQSPKYLFRKEGQNVTLSCEQNLNHDAMYWYRQDPGQGLRLIYYSQIVNDFQKGDIAEGYSVSREKKESFPLTVTSAQKNPTAFYLCASSIKTGPWETQYFGPGTRLLVL.

Only a few counts were recorded for this clone. CDR3 nucleotide sequence: TGTGCCAGCAGCTTGGAAGCAGGCTCAAACACTGAAGCTTTCTTT. Its protein is CASSLEAGSNTEAFF. The genes are TRBV5-8 and TRBJ1-1; D is unresolved. The germline V gene encodes CDR1 SGHTS and CDR2 YDEGEE. The CDR3 is 15 residues long. V gave up 0 bases and J gave up 2 bases, with 11 bases separating them.

The V call is TRBV19, the J call TRBJ2-7; no clear D gene. Trimming took off 5 bases at V and 3 bases at J, with 14 bases between the two ends. Germline V gene lookup returns CDR1 LNHDA and CDR2 SQIVND (reference sequence). This CDR3 spans 14 amino acids. Written as DNA, the CDR3 is TGTGCCAGTAGTCCCGGTCCGAGCGACTACGAGCAGTACTTC. It translates to CASSPGPSDYEQYF.

The chain links TRBV5-4 to TRBJ1-2, with a tentative D call TRBD1 (6 bases). CDR3 length: 15 residues. V was pared by 1 base and J by 0 bases, with 10 bases between. The germline V gene has CDR1 SGHNT and CDR2 YYREEE (reference sequence). CDR3 region: CASSLRPGANYGYTF. The DNA for the CDR3 is TGTGCCAGCAGCTTGCGGCCAGGGGCTAACTATGGCTACACCTTC.

The chain carries TRBV5-1 and TRBJ2-3, with a possible D match to TRBD1 (6 bases). The CDR3 has 16 amino acids. V was shortened by 4 bases and J by 0 bases, with 15 bases between the two germline ends. Germline CDR1 is SGHRS and CDR2 is YFSETQ. The CDR3 protein is CASSPRQVRSTDTQYF. DNA for the CDR3: TGCGCCAGCAGCCCGAGACAGGTTCGTAGCACAGATACGCAGTATTTT.

The rearrangement uses TRBV7-6 and TRBJ2-2; 7 positions agree with TRBD2. V lost 5 bases, J lost 0 bases, and 6 bases stayed unmatched. This CDR3 is 16 amino acids long. Looked up from germline, CDR1 is SGHVS and CDR2 is FNYEAQ. The CDR3 DNA follows: TGTGCCAGCAGCCCCGAGCGGGGAACGAACACCGGGGAGCTGTTTTTT. Its translation is CASSPERGTNTGELFF.

The rearrangement uses TRBV9 and TRBJ2-1, with 10 nucleotides matching TRBD2. This CDR3 has 17 amino acids. In germline, CDR1 is SGDLS, CDR2 YYNGEE. V shed 4 bases, J shed 1 base, and the junction held 8 bases outside the gene matches. CDR3 in DNA: TGTGCCAGCAGCCCCTGGACTAGCGGCGAGTCCTACAATGAGCAGTTCTTC. It codes for CASSPWTSGESYNEQFF.

The V call is TRBV30, the J call TRBJ2-3; D possibly matches TRBD1 or TRBD2 (7 bases each). Trimming shortened V by 3 bases and J by 4 bases, and 14 bases separated the two germline ends. CDR1 and CDR2 (germline): GTSNPN, SVGIG (reference sequence). This CDR3 spans 14 amino acids. CDR3 sequence (DNA): TGTGCCTGGAGCAGGGGGAGGGCCGCAGATACGCAGTATTTT. This translates into CAWSRGRAADTQYF.

This clone came up a few times. The gene calls are TRBV15 and TRBJ2-2; weak D call: TRBD1 (6 bases). CDR1 is LNHNV and CDR2 is YYDKDF in the germline V gene (reference sequence). The V end lost 1 base, the J end lost 7 bases, and 16 bases lay between the germline ends. The CDR3 is made up of 16 amino acids. CDR3 residues: CATSRGSGVEGGELFF. The CDR3 DNA is TGTGCCACCAGCAGAGGTTCAGGGGTGGAAGGCGGGGAGCTGTTTTTT.

The chain links TRBV4-1 to TRBJ2-7; a possible D gene is TRBD2 (5 bases). The germline V gene encodes CDR1 MGHRA and CDR2 YSYEKL. Trimming stripped 4 bases from V and 1 base from J, with 20 bases between. CDR3 size: 17 residues. The CDR3 DNA sequence: TGCGCCAGCAGCCGTTCGGAGAGGGTCCGAACTTCCTACGAGCAGTACTTC. Protein: CASSRSERVRTSYEQYF.

V usage is TRBV14 and J usage is TRBJ2-7; D unclear. CDR1 SGHDN and CDR2 FVKESK come from the germline V gene. The CDR3 is made up of 14 amino acids. V lost 3 bases and J lost 9, with 18 bases in between. The CDR3: CASSHFIGERMQYF. CDR3 in DNA: TGTGCCAGCAGCCATTTTATTGGCGAAAGGATGCAGTACTTC.

V usage is TRBV25-1 and J usage is TRBJ2-7; weak D call: TRBD1 (6 bases). Germline CDR1 is MGHDK and CDR2 is SYGVNS. This CDR3 is built from 13 residues. V dropped 9 bases and J dropped 2 bases, with 14 bases sitting between them. The DNA for the CDR3 is TGTGCCAGGATAGGGACAACCACCTACGAGCAGTACTTC. Its protein is CARIGTTTYEQYF.

The chain recombines TRBV28 with TRBJ2-2; TRBD2 might be the D (6 bases). Germline values: CDR1 MDHEN, CDR2 SYDVKM. V was cut by 3 bases and J by 4 bases, with 9 bases left in between. This CDR3 has 14 amino acids. The DNA for the CDR3 is TGTGCCAGCAGTTTTGGAGGGATCACCGGGGAGCTGTTTTTT. Its translation is CASSFGGITGELFF.

The genes are TRBV28 and TRBJ1-2; maybe TRBD1 (6 bases). From germline, CDR1 is MDHEN and CDR2 SYDVKM. Trimming removed 5 bases at V and 3 bases at J, with 13 bases between. The CDR3 spans 14 residues. CDR3 nucleotides: TGTGCCAGCAGTGGGGGCGAGGGGTACTATGGCTACACCTTC. Translated: CASSGGEGYYGYTF.